This TCR beta chain is from a study of response to subunit inactivated influenza vaccine. Each CDR3 protein is one row after TCRdb ran MiXCR on the RT-PCR reads. Among roughly 700,000 distinct CDR3 sequences listed, about 15% were seen once. The CDR3 covers 12 residues. J lost 2 bases, V lost 10 bases, and 4 bases had no gene match. Germline V gene lookup returns CDR1 SNHLY and CDR2 FYNNEI. Sample: PBMCs from blood, taken 14 to 15 days before vaccination. The sequence was obtained from a man in his fifties who received an inactivated influenza vaccine. J is TRBJ2-5 and V is TRBV2; 7 nucleotides match TRBD1. The CDR3 here is CAIQTGQETQYF. CDR3 DNA sequence: TGTGCCATCCAGACAGGGCAAGAGACCCAGTACTTC.